This TCR beta chain was profiled in a study of T cells in Graves' hyperthyroidism and ophthalmopathy. Researchers took RNA transcripts and amplified the TCR beta CDR3 regions from them. TCR CDR3 underwent first-round RT-PCR with the HTBI primer set. Using its own MiXCR run on the multiplex PCR reads, TCRdb lists one record per CDR3 protein. In the table there are about 380,000 distinct CDR3 sequences, about a fifth of which are singletons. This clonotype was found many times. Lactation, pregnancy, other autoimmune disease or uncontrolled infection led to exclusion of patients. V lost 1 base to trimming and J lost 6 bases, with 19 bases between them. In germline, CDR1 is SGHVS, CDR2 FQNEAQ. This CDR3 spans 17 amino acids.

The clonotype originates from a man between 18 and 35 years old with Graves' ophthalmopathy. Sequencing was done on a sample of blood. The chain joins TRBV7-8 to TRBJ2-1; D gene uncertain. The CDR3 protein is CASSLDVGRFPFNEQFF. In DNA, the CDR3 is TGTGCCAGCAGCTTAGACGTTGGACGCTTTCCTTTCAATGAGCAGTTCTTC. Full variable domain (rest looked up from reference TRBV7-8 and TRBJ2-1): GAGVSQSPRYKVAKRGQDVALRCDPISGHVSLFWYQQALGQGPEFLTYFQNEAQLDKSGLPSDRFFAERPEGSVSTLKIQRTQQEDSAVYLCASSLDVGRFPFNEQFFGPGTRLTVL.